This T cell receptor (beta chain) was observed in a study of beta chain features in type 1 diabetes (dated by TCRdb to 2017 to 2018). Describing the broader study: Patients and healthy donors did not differ in mean age, gender distribution, total cell number or subset yield. Across all samples, some 99 million sorted cells were examined, and cell number per subset correlated strongly with RNA yield. The study compared the TCRB repertoires of sorted circulating CD4+ T cell subsets in recently diagnosed type 1 diabetes patients with those in matched healthy donors. Regulatory and stem cell-like memory subsets were obtained from only 8 patients and roughly 8 healthy donors, while naive and central memory subsets were obtained from all 30 or so donors. Overall study outcomes, separate from this receptor: Shorter templates might have been favored by PCR, but patient and control samples were amplified and corrected together, so both groups would have been affected equally by any skew. Type 1 diabetes patients showed a moderate but significant shortening of TCRB CDR3 length in all four CD4+ subsets. Naive, central memory and regulatory TCRB repertoires appeared to be more alike among patients than among healthy donors. Because cDNA was sequenced instead of genomic DNA, activated cells with high expression could be over-represented, although the groups did not differ in activation or CD3 levels. At VDJ recombination sites, patients with type 1 diabetes made fewer insertions and deleted more nucleotides, a pattern implying thymic rearrangement abnormalities. HLA sub-analyses involved small numbers of individuals, so any influence of HLA type on TCRB rearrangement remained unresolved.

From a lookup of the germline V gene, CDR1 and CDR2 are SGHDN and FVKESK. Including cysteine and phenylalanine, the CDR3 has 16 amino acids. The kept DNA is CDR3 alone, 48 bases in frame from the first base. V gives up 4 bases and J gives up 2 bases, and the segment between their germline ends measures 17 bases. The entire isolated RNA was reverse transcribed using the High Capacity cDNA Reverse Transcription Kit, and thus expressed TCRB transcripts were sequenced. Naive, central memory and regulatory T cell samples underwent deep immunoSEQ sequencing, averaging approximately 3.3 million total reads per sample. Sorted cells were lysed in RLT buffer and RNA was extracted with DNase-treated RNeasy Micro or Mini kits, depending on cell number. Each cell subset was processed separately to prevent cross-contamination, with patient and healthy donor samples processed together. Using the immunoSEQ multiplex PCR, TCRB sequences were amplified from cDNA into 87-bp fragments spanning the CDR3 region. Sequencing of the amplicons was performed on the Illumina HiSeq platform. Regarding the original processing steps: PCR bias was computationally corrected using synthetic template baselines, reads within Hamming distance 2 were collapsed, and singletons that could not be merged were discarded. By aligning reads against IMGT, V, D and J genes, CDR3 length, and insertions or deletions at six rearrangement sites were assigned. Within each subset, clonotype counts were normalized to sorted cell number, and only after that were true diversity and Gini coefficients computed with the tcR R package. The overlap coefficient, calculated on TCRB nucleotide sequences, was used to quantify repertoire sharing. Here the immuneACCESS table is served through TCRdb, limited to in-frame sequences with V and J called. Missing clones are a known gap in these copies; in checked studies unresolved V genes cover under half, and the rest lacks a known reason. Clone size and V and J calls were adopted from that table, with D and trimming inferred from the DNA. The sample table lists 130,000 to 150,000 clones, 13% of them with a count of one. Of the sample, under 1.5% falls within the top ten clones.

A single peripheral blood draw of around 120 mL on average was collected from each donor into heparinised tubes. A BD FACSAria II was used to sort naive, central memory, regulatory and stem cell-like memory CD4+ T cells with a panel that included CD45RO, CCR7, CD25, CD127, CD95 and CD27. Every sorted population had a purity above 95%. PBMCs were isolated right away by Lymphoprep density gradient centrifugation and were stained directly, without culture. Samples were stained and sorted in pairs, with one healthy donor and one patient per experiment, so that batch effects were minimized. This clone was recorded a few times. Its antigen is unknown. The input lacks base qualities; no much larger clone sits a single base away.

The sample taken for sequencing was central memory CD4+ T cells from blood. The source is a man between 18 and 35 years old with type 1 diabetes. The chain uses TRBV14 and TRBJ2-5; the D segment may tentatively be TRBD1 or TRBD2, each giving 5 matched bases. The CDR3 loop reads CASSLNLGTGQETQYF. The DNA sequence is given as TGTGCCAGCAGCCTGAACTTGGGGACGGGGCAAGAGACCCAGTACTTC.